These T cell receptor beta chains were read from a single sample in a study of cytomegalovirus exposure and HLA in healthy donors. TCRdb's table, derived via immunoSEQ multiplex PCR, lists solely in-frame clones and lacks some. The sample carries about 160,000 clones, around four fifths recorded once. The sequenced material came from PBMCs. These TCRs come from a man between 25 and 39 years old in good health and CMV-seropositive. Each CDR3 is given without its conserved first and last residue. A D gene is named only where the DNA matches it firmly.

V,D,J,CDR3
TRBV7-2,TRBD2,TRBJ2-2,ASSLGRGGLAGELF
TRBV2,.,TRBJ1-1,ASSDRTMNTEAF
TRBV11-2,.,TRBJ1-2,ASSFTLTGSTNYGYT
TRBV5-6,TRBD1,TRBJ2-3,ASSPGGLRTDTQY
TRBV7-2,TRBD2,TRBJ2-7,ASSSASGGPSYEQY
TRBV4-1,.,TRBJ1-6,ASSQGGSSYNSPLH
TRBV5-1,.,TRBJ2-3,ASSSNRGGDTDTQY
TRBV27,TRBD1,TRBJ1-5,ASSPPGGVNQPQH
TRBV19,.,TRBJ1-2,ASSIDRSGYT
TRBV5-1,.,TRBJ1-1,ASSPTELPSSTEAF
TRBV5-6,TRBD1,TRBJ2-5,ASSYGRGHIETQY
TRBV12-5,TRBD1,TRBJ1-2,ASGSGTGGPYGYT
TRBV15,.,TRBJ2-7,ATSRDVGASSYEQY